This T cell receptor beta chain was observed in a study of cytomegalovirus exposure and HLA in healthy donors (dated by TCRdb to about 2017). Regarding the research as a whole: The 666 repertoires of the first cohort and the 110 or so validation repertoires were produced on the same platform, according to a later analysis. The study aimed to test whether signatures of past pathogen exposure could be identified by cataloging public T cell receptors. Along with the roughly 670-subject first cohort, a separate validation cohort of over a hundred different subjects was used. To predict cytomegalovirus infection status, the study brought together high-throughput TCR immunosequencing, statistical association of individual TCRs with disease status, and machine learning.

Sequences SGHRS (CDR1) and YFSETQ (CDR2) are obtained from the germline V gene. V trim: 0 bases; J trim: 0 bases; unmatched bases: 9. The CDR3 starts with the cysteine, ends with the phenylalanine, and has 18 residues. CDR3 DNA only is kept here, 54 bases in frame from base 1. Receptors were amplified or captured by the immunoSEQ multiplex PCR assay. Per the original workflow: A statistical classification framework was developed to diagnose cytomegalovirus status using the catalog of TCR beta chain sequences. The table comes from immuneACCESS by way of TCRdb, which keeps in-frame sequences with V and J called. Part of the clones is missing from these tables; in studies checked, under half for an unresolved V gene and the rest for unknown reasons. The DNA was the basis for D and trimming; V, J and clone size are from that table. The sample has about 88,000 clones on record, approximately 96% of them singletons. The ten largest clones capture about 0.8% of the sample.

Overall results and qualifications from the work: Cytomegalovirus status was reported to be diagnosed by the classifier with high specificity and sensitivity in both the original and validation cohorts. In the study, approximately 160 TCR beta chains were listed as associated with cytomegalovirus. It was suggested by the authors that the approach could potentially be generalized to other disease states and immunological phenotypes. All 120 or so repertoires were used to score co-occurrence in the validation cohort in a later analysis, because that analysis had no HLA typing for the cohort. Most TCR sequences were observed very rarely across donors, whereas some public TCRs were present in many individuals. A few of the identified cytomegalovirus-associated TCR beta chains were confirmed in vitro to be specific for cytomegalovirus antigens. Of the cluster scores, 90% to 95% were above 0 in a later analysis, which found that TCRs clustered in the first cohort also tended to co-occur in the approximately 110 validation repertoires.

A remark on this clone: There is no known antigen for this receptor. No clone much larger than this one lies a single base away; base qualities are absent.

The donors were included in the validation cohort of approximately 130 subjects, a group kept apart from the approximately 700-subject first cohort. The specimen was PBMCs. Here the chain combines TRBV5-1 and TRBJ1-5, and 7 junctional nucleotides match TRBD1. The TCR sequence derives from a man younger than 35 in good health and CMV-seronegative. The nucleotide sequence reads TGCGCCAGCAGCTTGGAATTTTCGGGACAGTATAGCAATCAGCCCCAGCATTTT. It translates to CASSLEFSGQYSNQPQHF.